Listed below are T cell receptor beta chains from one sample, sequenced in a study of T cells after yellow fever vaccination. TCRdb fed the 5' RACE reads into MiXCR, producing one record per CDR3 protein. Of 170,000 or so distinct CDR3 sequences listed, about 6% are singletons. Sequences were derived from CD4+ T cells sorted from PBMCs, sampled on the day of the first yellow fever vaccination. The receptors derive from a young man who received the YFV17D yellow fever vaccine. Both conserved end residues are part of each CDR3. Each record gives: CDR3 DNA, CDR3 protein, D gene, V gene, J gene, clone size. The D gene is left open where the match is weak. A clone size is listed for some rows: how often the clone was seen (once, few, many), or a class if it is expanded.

cdr3_nt: TGCAGCGGTCTTCGACAGCCTAGCACAGATACGCAGTATTTT
cdr3_aa: CSGLRQPSTDTQYF
d_call: -
v_call: TRBV20-1
j_call: TRBJ2-3
clone_size: many

cdr3_nt: TGTGCCAGCAGCCAAGGGGTAGATACCTACGAGCAGTACTTC
cdr3_aa: CASSQGVDTYEQYF
d_call: -
v_call: TRBV3-1
j_call: TRBJ2-7
clone_size: few

cdr3_nt: TGTGCCAGCAGCCCTAACGGACATCTCACAGATACGCAGTATTTT
cdr3_aa: CASSPNGHLTDTQYF
d_call: -
v_call: TRBV7-3
j_call: TRBJ2-3
clone_size: many

cdr3_nt: TGCGCCAGCAGCTTCGGGGATGGGAACACTGAAGCTTTCTTT
cdr3_aa: CASSFGDGNTEAFF
d_call: -
v_call: TRBV5-1
j_call: TRBJ1-1
clone_size: -

cdr3_nt: TGTGCCAGCAGTAAGACTCGGACAGGGAATGGCTACACCTTC
cdr3_aa: CASSKTRTGNGYTF
d_call: TRBD1
v_call: TRBV6-2/TRBV6-3
j_call: TRBJ1-2
clone_size: many

cdr3_nt: TGTGCCAGCAGTTTGAACAGGGGCGAAAAACTGTTTTTT
cdr3_aa: CASSLNRGEKLFF
d_call: TRBD1
v_call: TRBV27
j_call: TRBJ1-4
clone_size: -

cdr3_nt: TGTGCCAGCAGCTTTCGAGGGAACCCCTACGAGCAGTACTTC
cdr3_aa: CASSFRGNPYEQYF
d_call: -
v_call: TRBV5-4
j_call: TRBJ2-7
clone_size: few

cdr3_nt: TGCGCCAGCACAGATACGCAGTATTTT
cdr3_aa: CASTDTQYF
d_call: -
v_call: TRBV5-1
j_call: TRBJ2-3
clone_size: many

cdr3_nt: TGCGCCAGCAGCCCCGGCTGGAACAATGAGCAGTTCTTC
cdr3_aa: CASSPGWNNEQFF
d_call: -
v_call: TRBV5-1
j_call: TRBJ2-1
clone_size: -

cdr3_nt: TGCGCCAGCAGCCGCGCGACAGGTTACGGGGAGCTGTTTTTT
cdr3_aa: CASSRATGYGELFF
d_call: -
v_call: TRBV4-1
j_call: TRBJ2-2
clone_size: many

cdr3_nt: TGTGCCAGCACCCGCCAGGGCGGGGGTAACACCGGGGAGCTGTTTTTT
cdr3_aa: CASTRQGGGNTGELFF
d_call: TRBD2
v_call: TRBV9
j_call: TRBJ2-2
clone_size: -

cdr3_nt: TGTGCCAGCAGCCAAGCGCCCCTTTTGCGGAATTCACCCCTCCACTTT
cdr3_aa: CASSQAPLLRNSPLHF
d_call: -
v_call: TRBV4-2
j_call: TRBJ1-6
clone_size: few

cdr3_nt: TGTGCCAGCAGCTTGGGGCGCAATCAGCCCCAGCATTTT
cdr3_aa: CASSLGRNQPQHF
d_call: -
v_call: TRBV7-2
j_call: TRBJ1-5
clone_size: many

cdr3_nt: TGTGCCAGCAGCTTTAACAGGCTCGCTGAGACCCAGTACTTC
cdr3_aa: CASSFNRLAETQYF
d_call: -
v_call: TRBV11-2
j_call: TRBJ2-5
clone_size: many

cdr3_nt: TGCGCCAGCGGGGACAGGGGTGATGAAGCTTTCTTT
cdr3_aa: CASGDRGDEAFF
d_call: TRBD1
v_call: TRBV5-1
j_call: TRBJ1-1
clone_size: -

cdr3_nt: TGTGCCAGCAGTTACTCCCCGGGGATGCCGGAGGGCTACACCTTC
cdr3_aa: CASSYSPGMPEGYTF
d_call: -
v_call: TRBV6-5
j_call: TRBJ1-2
clone_size: many

cdr3_nt: TGCGCCAGCAGCTTAAGCTCGAACGGGAATGAAAAACTGTTTTTT
cdr3_aa: CASSLSSNGNEKLFF
d_call: -
v_call: TRBV5-1
j_call: TRBJ1-4
clone_size: -

cdr3_nt: TGTGCCATCAGGGGCTCTGGGGCCAACGTCCTGACTTTC
cdr3_aa: CAIRGSGANVLTF
d_call: -
v_call: TRBV10-3
j_call: TRBJ2-6
clone_size: many

cdr3_nt: TGCGCCAGCAGCCAGGGAGGAGGGGTCGAGGAGACCCAGTACTTC
cdr3_aa: CASSQGGGVEETQYF
d_call: -
v_call: TRBV4-3
j_call: TRBJ2-5
clone_size: -

cdr3_nt: TGCAGTGTTAGGGGGACAGGGGAAGAGACCCAGTACTTC
cdr3_aa: CSVRGTGEETQYF
d_call: TRBD1
v_call: TRBV20-1
j_call: TRBJ2-5
clone_size: -

cdr3_nt: TGTGCCAGCAGTTGGTTTGAGACCCAGTACTTC
cdr3_aa: CASSWFETQYF
d_call: -
v_call: TRBV2
j_call: TRBJ2-5
clone_size: many

cdr3_nt: TGTGCCAGCAGCCAACAGGGACAGGGTTACCATTTT
cdr3_aa: CASSQQGQGYHF
d_call: TRBD1
v_call: TRBV7-2
j_call: TRBJ1-5
clone_size: many

cdr3_nt: TGCGCCAGCAGCTTGAGCCCTGACAGACCCAATTCACCCCTCCACTTT
cdr3_aa: CASSLSPDRPNSPLHF
d_call: -
v_call: TRBV5-1
j_call: TRBJ1-6
clone_size: many

cdr3_nt: TGCAGCGCCGGGGGATTTAACTATGGCTACACCTTC
cdr3_aa: CSAGGFNYGYTF
d_call: -
v_call: TRBV29-1
j_call: TRBJ1-2
clone_size: -

cdr3_nt: TGCGCCAGCAGCTTGTCAAGCACCGGGGAGCTGTTTTTT
cdr3_aa: CASSLSSTGELFF
d_call: -
v_call: TRBV5-1
j_call: TRBJ2-2
clone_size: -

cdr3_nt: TGTGCCAGTAGATACCGGGCCGAGAATCAGCCCCAGCATTTT
cdr3_aa: CASRYRAENQPQHF
d_call: -
v_call: TRBV19
j_call: TRBJ1-5
clone_size: -

cdr3_nt: TGCGCCAGCAGCTTGGCCGGCAAGAGCACAGATACGCAGTATTTT
cdr3_aa: CASSLAGKSTDTQYF
d_call: -
v_call: TRBV5-1
j_call: TRBJ2-3
clone_size: many

cdr3_nt: TGTGCCAGCAGCGTCAACCGGGGGGCCAAGACCCAGTACTTC
cdr3_aa: CASSVNRGAKTQYF
d_call: -
v_call: TRBV11-2
j_call: TRBJ2-5
clone_size: many

cdr3_nt: TGCAGTGCTAGCTCCGGACAGGGGCCAAACATTCAGTACTTC
cdr3_aa: CSASSGQGPNIQYF
d_call: TRBD1
v_call: TRBV20-1
j_call: TRBJ2-4
clone_size: -

cdr3_nt: TGTGCCAGCAGCCAAGAAGCTGATACGCAGTATTTT
cdr3_aa: CASSQEADTQYF
d_call: -
v_call: TRBV3-1
j_call: TRBJ2-3
clone_size: few

cdr3_nt: TGTGCCAGCAGGAAAGGGGGGAATGAGCAGTTCTTC
cdr3_aa: CASRKGGNEQFF
d_call: -
v_call: TRBV5-4
j_call: TRBJ2-1
clone_size: many

cdr3_nt: TGTGCCAGCAGTCTTAGACAGGGTAAGCAGCCCCAGCATTTT
cdr3_aa: CASSLRQGKQPQHF
d_call: TRBD1
v_call: TRBV6-1
j_call: TRBJ1-5
clone_size: many

cdr3_nt: TGTGCCAGCAGCCTCTATTGGGCGAGCGGGGGGGCTTATGAGCAGTTCTTC
cdr3_aa: CASSLYWASGGAYEQFF
d_call: TRBD2
v_call: TRBV5-5
j_call: TRBJ2-1
clone_size: many

cdr3_nt: TGTGCCAGCAGTCCCGGGACAGGGAGAGCTAACTATGGCTACACCTTC
cdr3_aa: CASSPGTGRANYGYTF
d_call: TRBD1
v_call: TRBV7-3
j_call: TRBJ1-2
clone_size: -

cdr3_nt: TGCGCCAGCAGCAACGGAGTCCAAGAGACCCAGTACTTC
cdr3_aa: CASSNGVQETQYF
d_call: -
v_call: TRBV5-1
j_call: TRBJ2-5
clone_size: many

cdr3_nt: TGTGCCAGCAGCTTAGGGGGACGGCCGAACACTGAAGCTTTCTTT
cdr3_aa: CASSLGGRPNTEAFF
d_call: -
v_call: TRBV7-9
j_call: TRBJ1-1
clone_size: few

cdr3_nt: TGCGCCGACCTCGGGTCCTACTACAATGAGCAGTTCTTC
cdr3_aa: CADLGSYYNEQFF
d_call: -
v_call: TRBV23-1
j_call: TRBJ2-1
clone_size: few

cdr3_nt: TGTGCCAGCAGCCGTGGGGCCCCGCGTACGCAGTATTTT
cdr3_aa: CASSRGAPRTQYF
d_call: -
v_call: TRBV3-1
j_call: TRBJ2-3
clone_size: few

cdr3_nt: TGCGCCAGCGCGCGGACAGGGGGCAGCACCGGGGAGCTGTTTTTT
cdr3_aa: CASARTGGSTGELFF
d_call: TRBD1
v_call: TRBV5-1
j_call: TRBJ2-2
clone_size: -

cdr3_nt: TGTGCCAGCGGAAACAGGGGCCCGGGAGATACGCAGTATTTT
cdr3_aa: CASGNRGPGDTQYF
d_call: TRBD1
v_call: TRBV6-1
j_call: TRBJ2-3
clone_size: many

cdr3_nt: TGTGCCATCAGCGGGACCTGGAATCAGCCCCAGCATTTT
cdr3_aa: CAISGTWNQPQHF
d_call: -
v_call: TRBV10-3
j_call: TRBJ1-5
clone_size: few

cdr3_nt: TGCGCCAGCAGCTCTCTAGCGAACGGCCGTGGGGAAACAGATACGCAGTATTTT
cdr3_aa: CASSSLANGRGETDTQYF
d_call: -
v_call: TRBV5-1
j_call: TRBJ2-3
clone_size: many

cdr3_nt: TGCAGTGCTAGCGCCGGAAGGGTAGAGACCCAGTACTTC
cdr3_aa: CSASAGRVETQYF
d_call: -
v_call: TRBV20-1
j_call: TRBJ2-5
clone_size: -

cdr3_nt: TGTGCCGGAGCCCTCACAGGGGAAACCGGGGAGCTGTTTTTT
cdr3_aa: CAGALTGETGELFF
d_call: TRBD1
v_call: TRBV19
j_call: TRBJ2-2
clone_size: -

cdr3_nt: TGCAGTGTTAGCGACCGAGAGACCCAGTACTTC
cdr3_aa: CSVSDRETQYF
d_call: -
v_call: TRBV20-1
j_call: TRBJ2-5
clone_size: few

cdr3_nt: TGTGCCAGCAGCCAAGATCCCGCTTCGTCCGCGGGGAGGGCAGATACGCAGTATTTT
cdr3_aa: CASSQDPASSAGRADTQYF
d_call: TRBD2
v_call: TRBV4-2
j_call: TRBJ2-3
clone_size: many

cdr3_nt: TGTGCCAGCAGTACCCAGCGGGGCGTCACCGGGGAGCTGTTTTTT
cdr3_aa: CASSTQRGVTGELFF
d_call: TRBD2
v_call: TRBV27
j_call: TRBJ2-2
clone_size: many

cdr3_nt: TGTGCCAGCAGGAATTCAGATACGCAGTATTTT
cdr3_aa: CASRNSDTQYF
d_call: -
v_call: TRBV6-5
j_call: TRBJ2-3
clone_size: few

cdr3_nt: TGCGCCAGCAGCCAGCGGACTGTTAGCTCCTACAATGAGCAGTTCTTC
cdr3_aa: CASSQRTVSSYNEQFF
d_call: -
v_call: TRBV4-1
j_call: TRBJ2-1
clone_size: few

cdr3_nt: TGTGCCAGCAGCTTAGCTGGTAGCCGGAGGGATACGCAGTATTTT
cdr3_aa: CASSLAGSRRDTQYF
d_call: -
v_call: TRBV7-9
j_call: TRBJ2-3
clone_size: -